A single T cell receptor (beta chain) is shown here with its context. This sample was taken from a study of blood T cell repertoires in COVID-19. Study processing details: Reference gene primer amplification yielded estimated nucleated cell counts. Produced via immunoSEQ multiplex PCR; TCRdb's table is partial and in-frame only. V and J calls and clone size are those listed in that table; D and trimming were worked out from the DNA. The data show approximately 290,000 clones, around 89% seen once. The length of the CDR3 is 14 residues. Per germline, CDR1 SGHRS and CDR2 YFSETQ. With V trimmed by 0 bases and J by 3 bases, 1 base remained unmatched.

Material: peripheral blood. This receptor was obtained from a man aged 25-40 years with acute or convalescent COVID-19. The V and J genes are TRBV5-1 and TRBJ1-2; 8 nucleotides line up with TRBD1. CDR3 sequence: CASSLGGQDYGYTF. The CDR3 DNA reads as TGCGCCAGCAGCTTGGGGGGACAGGACTATGGCTACACCTTC. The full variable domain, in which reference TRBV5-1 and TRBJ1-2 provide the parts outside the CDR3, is KAGVTQTPRYLIKTRGQQVTLSCSPISGHRSVSWYQQTPGQGLQFLFEYFSETQRNKGNFPGRFSGRQFSNSRSEMNVSTLELGDSALYLCASSLGGQDYGYTFGSGTRLTVV.